This T cell receptor (beta chain) came from a study of early T cells in non-severe SARS-CoV-2 infection. Study-wide points: VDJdb-based matching was biased toward anti-spike CD8 responses and missed private and CD4 specificities.

Each single cDNA molecule received a unique molecular identifier. Via MiXCR, TCRdb re-called the 5' RACE reads, giving one row per CDR3 protein. The sample records 50,000 to 65,000 distinct CDR3 sequences, roughly 13% being singletons. Comments on this clonotype: Its antigen is not identified.

From germline, CDR1 is MRHNA and CDR2 SNTAGT. Between the trimmed V and J ends, which lost 8 bases and 7 bases, there was a span of 14 bases. This CDR3 has 12 residues. The gene calls are TRBV6-4 and TRBJ1-1; the D gene is possibly TRBD1 (5 bases). This clonotype was sampled from an adult who was a healthcare worker with PCR-confirmed SARS-CoV-2 infection or an uninfected control (not recorded which). Sequenced material: whole blood. CDR3 coding DNA: TGTGCCAGCCTCCTTGGGGGTGGTGAAGCTTTCTTT. Its protein product is CASLLGGGEAFF.